The source of this T cell receptor (beta chain) is a study of Graves' ophthalmopathy and Graves' hyperthyroidism listed by TCRdb under 2018. For the wider study: Peripheral blood was collected at initial diagnosis, prior to any treatment. To explore V-J signatures that distinguish ophthalmopathy from hyperthyroidism, a discovery set of 90 to 100 patients was enrolled, made up of about 40 with ophthalmopathy and some 58 with stable hyperthyroidism. After sampling, hyperthyroidism patients received methimazole starting at 30 mg daily, and ophthalmopathy patients received high-dose intravenous methylprednisolone. In total, 135 blood samples were TCR-sequenced: approximately 42 ophthalmopathy, under 80 hyperthyroidism and roughly 17 hyperthyroidism-to-ophthalmopathy patients. The study used TCR beta repertoire signatures to distinguish Graves' ophthalmopathy from Graves' hyperthyroidism and to predict progression to ophthalmopathy. T-cell repertoires of thyroid tissue and blood were compared in six hyperthyroidism patients. The independent validation cohort included some 19 hyperthyroidism patients plus 17 patients who later progressed from hyperthyroidism to ophthalmopathy. Overall study outcomes, separate from this receptor: The 13-signature model separated ophthalmopathy from stable hyperthyroidism with approximately 85% sensitivity and 81% to 82% specificity in cross-validation, and 80%/75% in the test set. No statistical method was used to set the sample size in advance, and the investigators knew which group each participant was assigned to. In validation, the model predicted ophthalmopathy progression with about 71% sensitivity and approximately 75% specificity; 12 predicted patients were CT-confirmed with GO in a median of approximately six months. Most expanded thyroid clonotypes with a frequency above 0.001 also appeared in blood, which suggests that blood repertoires may reflect the immune response in the thyroid.

The CDR3 runs 12 amino acids, cysteine and phenylalanine included. CDR3 DNA only is kept here, 36 bases in frame from base 1. Sequences SEHNR (CDR1) and FQNEAQ (CDR2) are obtained from the germline V gene (reference sequence). For repertoire sequencing, the TCR beta CDR3 regions were amplified from RNA transcripts. HTBI primers and the Qiagen OneStep RT-PCR kit were used in a first-round RT-PCR, which was followed by a second-round multiplex PCR, size selection and purification. Libraries were sequenced paired-end with 100 bp reads on an Illumina HiSeq2000. Under the source paper's analysis protocol: SOAPnuke was used to process the reads, removing any read that contained adapters or uncalled bases, had a mean Phred below 15, or lacked an exact match to the constant primer or identifier. High-quality paired reads were merged with COPE v1.2.5. Each unique nucleotide sequence was treated as a clonotype, and MiTCR v1.1 was used to align the clonotypes to the IMGT TRB V, D and J references. The analysis was limited to V-J combinations with a frequency above 0.0001, which together covered more than 99% of repertoires. For each V-J combination, a TCR clonal expansion and chaos score was defined as the ratio of F50 clonal expansion to chaos observed in the TCRdist matrix. Welch's t-statistics and random forest were used to narrow the features down to about twelve V-J combinations, which were then fed into a naive Bayes classifier. The similarity between thyroid and blood repertoires was quantified using the Morisita-Horn index. TCRdb's own reprocessing of the public reads used fastp at Q25 and MiXCR and kept productive beta chains. Each entry merges the rows of one CDR3 protein and shows their most common DNA and genes. Here the V and J calls rest on TCRdb's processing, not on the authors' analysis. The sample profile shows almost 750,000 distinct CDR3 sequences; approximately 40% of them were found once. The ten largest account for approximately 46% of the sample.

As to this clonotype: Its target antigen remains unknown. One junction end does not reproduce the germline sequence, and a read error may be involved.

Ophthalmopathy patients were characterized by moderately to severely active disease, a Clinical Activity Score of at least 3, a NOSPECS grade of at least 4, and a disease duration under 3 months. Patients with other autoimmune diseases, uncontrolled infections, pregnancy or lactation were excluded from the study. Diagnosis relied on clinical symptoms, serum thyroxine, TRAb, thyroid ultrasound and orbital computed tomography. Using Ficoll-Paque density gradient centrifugation, PBMCs were isolated from about 9.4 ml of fresh peripheral blood. Total RNA was extracted with Trizol reagent and quality-checked on an Agilent 2100 Bioanalyzer.

The chain is assembled from TRBV7-9 and TRBJ2-7; the D region possibly corresponds to TRBD2 (6 bases align). The receptor comes from an adult man with Graves' ophthalmopathy. Input material: peripheral blood. This receptor carries the CDR3 CASSLGVGTLNF. Read as DNA, the sequence is TGTGCCAGCAGCTTAGGGGTCGGGACTTTGAACTTC.